Described below is a single TCR beta chain sequence and its context. V was cut by 0 bases and J by 1 base, with 8 bases left in between. The length of the CDR3 is 15 residues. Germline values: CDR1 SGDLS, CDR2 YYNGEE. The data are from a study of blood T cell repertoires in COVID-19. The protocol was immunoSEQ multiplex PCR, while the TCRdb copy is restricted to in-frame clones and leaves out a portion. The sample records around 140,000 clones, about 92% being singletons. The rearrangement joins TRBV9 to TRBJ2-1; D might be TRBD2 (6 bases). The receptor was derived from a human donor in a cohort sampled during active COVID-19. The material sequenced was peripheral blood. DNA of the CDR3: TGTGCCAGCAGCGTAGATAGCGGATCCTACAATGAGCAGTTCTTC. Its protein is CASSVDSGSYNEQFF.